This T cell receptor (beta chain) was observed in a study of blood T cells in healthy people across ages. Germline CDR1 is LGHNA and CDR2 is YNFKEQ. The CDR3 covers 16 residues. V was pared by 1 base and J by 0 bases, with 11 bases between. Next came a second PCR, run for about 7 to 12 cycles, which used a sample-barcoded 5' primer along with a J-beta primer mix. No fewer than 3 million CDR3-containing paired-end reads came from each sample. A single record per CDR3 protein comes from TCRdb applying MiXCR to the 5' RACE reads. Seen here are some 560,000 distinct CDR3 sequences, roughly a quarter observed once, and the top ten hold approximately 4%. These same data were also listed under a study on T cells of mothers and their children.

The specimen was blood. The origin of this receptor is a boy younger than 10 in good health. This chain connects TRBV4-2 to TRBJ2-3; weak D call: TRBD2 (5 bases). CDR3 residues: CASSQVTPGSTDTQYF. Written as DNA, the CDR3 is TGTGCCAGCAGCCAAGTAACCCCGGGAAGCACAGATACGCAGTATTTT.